The TCR beta chain under discussion was sequenced for a study of human T cells and chemical hapten exposure. Unfractionated whole blood was the source of the extracted total RNA. TCRdb itself ran the 5' RACE reads through MiXCR, one entry per CDR3 protein. The table has about 110,000 distinct CDR3 sequences, approximately 20% seen once. The ends were cut back, 3 bases at V and 5 bases at J, with 12 bases in the middle. Germline-derived CDR1 and CDR2 are SGHAT and FQNNGV. The CDR3 is 14 amino acids. The rearrangement links TRBV11-2 to TRBJ2-3, with D possibly TRBD2 on 5 matching bases. This receptor was obtained from a human donor in good health. The CDR3 DNA reads as TGTGCCAGCAGCTTTAGTAGGGCGGGAGATACGCAGTATTTT. Amino acids: CASSFSRAGDTQYF.